Shown below are 17 T cell receptor beta chains from a single sample sequenced in a study of CXCR3-negative and CXCR3-positive naive CD8 T cells. These TCRs are of unknown antigen specificity. Overall study findings and caveats: The study found more hydrophobic TRB CDR3s in CXCR3-positive naive cells than in CXCR3-negative naive cells.

The authors prepared UMI-labeled TRB cDNA libraries by 5' RACE. TCRdb processed the 5' RACE reads again and assigns one entry to each CDR3 protein, with no DNA. Recorded for this sample: roughly 63,000 distinct CDR3 sequences. Input material: naive CXCR3+ CD8+ T cells from blood. Subset here: CD45RO-CCR7+CD27+CD95- naive CD8+ T cells expressing CXCR3 (TNR3+). The receptor source for this set is a human donor in good health. Some clones in this sample may be carry-over from other donors' samples.

The V call is TRBV6-5, the J call TRBJ2-7; checking the TCRdb D call of TRBD1 is not possible without DNA. The CDR3 is made up of 16 amino acids. Germline CDR1 and CDR2: MNHEY and SVGAGI. The CDR3 spells CASSYNRDRGDTKQYF.

This chain joins TRBV28 and TRBJ2-1; checking the TCRdb D call of TRBD1 is not possible without DNA. Germline loops: CDR1 MDHEN, CDR2 SYDVKM. CDR3 length: 15 residues. This CDR3 is CASTPGYSSYNEQFF.

Here the CDR3 reads CASSEGSSSTEAFF. This chain links TRBV6-4 with TRBJ1-1. CDR3 length equals 14 residues. Germline CDR1 reads MRHNA; CDR2 reads SNTAGT.

V is TRBV25-1 and J is TRBJ1-1; the TCRdb D gene call, TRBD1, has no DNA to confirm it. Per the germline V gene, CDR1 is MGHDK and CDR2 is SYGVNS. CDR3 length: 13 amino acids. CDR3 amino acids: CADNTGGATEAFF.

The chain is built from TRBV2 and TRBJ2-1; TCRdb's D call of TRBD1 is untestable without DNA. Germline-derived CDR1 and CDR2 are SNHLY and FYNNEI. There are 17 residues in the CDR3. This CDR3 is CATLDSRGVGSYNEQFF.

The chain couples TRBV6-2 or TRBV6-3 to TRBJ2-3; TCRdb's D gene call, TRBD2, goes unchecked for lack of DNA. The germline V gene has CDR1 MNHEY and CDR2 SVGEGT. CDR3 size: 19 residues. The CDR3 loop is CASSYSRAADSEGTDTQYF.

The chain has TRBV10-1 and TRBJ2-1. Germline CDR1 WNHNN, CDR2 SYGVQD (reference sequence). This CDR3 is built from 16 residues. This CDR3 reads CASSESPELPLGEQFF.

The rearrangement links TRBV29-1 to TRBJ1-4; TCRdb reports TRBD1, a call that lacks DNA to check it against. The germline V gene has CDR1 SQVTM and CDR2 ANQGSEA. The CDR3 length is 14 residues. The CDR3 region is CSVRQGGPGEKLFF.

The CDR3 loop is CSVEKFPYEQYF. The rearrangement links TRBV29-1 to TRBJ2-7. The CDR3 is 12 amino acids. Germline CDR1 reads SQVTM; CDR2 reads ANQGSEA.

The V call is TRBV10-1, the J call TRBJ2-3; TCRdb reports TRBD1, a call that lacks DNA to check it against. This CDR3 contains 16 residues. The germline V gene has CDR1 WNHNN and CDR2 SYGVQD (reference sequence). CDR3 amino acids: CASSELARGPTDTQYF.

The chain is built from TRBV7-3 and TRBJ2-7. This CDR3 is 14 amino acids long. CDR1 is SGHTA and CDR2 is FQGTGA in the germline V gene. The CDR3 is CASSPRNKDYEQYF.

The CDR3 loop is CSVELASGTSQGTEQYF. The chain has TRBV29-1 and TRBJ2-7; the D call from TCRdb, TRBD2, cannot be confirmed without DNA. Germline V gene sequence: CDR1 SQVTM, CDR2 ANQGSEA. This CDR3 comprises 17 residues.

This chain uses TRBV27 with TRBJ2-3; without DNA, the TCRdb call of TRBD2 cannot be checked. The length of the CDR3 is 17 residues. Germline values: CDR1 MNHEY, CDR2 SMNVEV (reference sequence). CDR3 sequence: CASSPSGLAGDSDTQYF.

The genes are TRBV7-3 and TRBJ2-1; TCRdb picks TRBD2, but there is no DNA to check that call. Germline CDR1 SGHTA, CDR2 FQGTGA. The CDR3 totals 16 residues. The CDR3 sequence: CASSPTSVLPYNEQFF. Complete variable domain (other parts from reference TRBV7-3 and TRBJ2-1): GAGVSQTPSNKVTEKGKYVELRCDPISGHTALYWYRQSLGQGPEFLIYFQGTGAADDSGLPNDRFFAVRPEGSVSTLKIQRTERGDSAVYLCASSPTSVLPYNEQFFGPGTRLTVL.

The CDR3 is CSVEEGRDTGELFF. This rearrangement joins TRBV29-1 to TRBJ2-2; without DNA, the TCRdb call of TRBD1 cannot be checked. CDR1 SQVTM and CDR2 ANQGSEA come from the germline V gene. The CDR3 contains 14 residues.

The chain is built from TRBV6-4 and TRBJ2-1; TCRdb gives TRBD1 as the D gene, but with no DNA this cannot be confirmed. Per the germline V gene, CDR1 is MRHNA and CDR2 is SNTAGT. The CDR3 covers 15 residues. The CDR3 is CANSDSFSGAGEQFF.

The V call is TRBV3-1, the J call TRBJ2-1; absent DNA, TCRdb's TRBD2 call cannot be checked. Per germline, CDR1 LGHDT and CDR2 YNNKEL (reference sequence). The length of the CDR3 is 15 residues. CDR3 residues: CASSQGLAGAAEQFF.